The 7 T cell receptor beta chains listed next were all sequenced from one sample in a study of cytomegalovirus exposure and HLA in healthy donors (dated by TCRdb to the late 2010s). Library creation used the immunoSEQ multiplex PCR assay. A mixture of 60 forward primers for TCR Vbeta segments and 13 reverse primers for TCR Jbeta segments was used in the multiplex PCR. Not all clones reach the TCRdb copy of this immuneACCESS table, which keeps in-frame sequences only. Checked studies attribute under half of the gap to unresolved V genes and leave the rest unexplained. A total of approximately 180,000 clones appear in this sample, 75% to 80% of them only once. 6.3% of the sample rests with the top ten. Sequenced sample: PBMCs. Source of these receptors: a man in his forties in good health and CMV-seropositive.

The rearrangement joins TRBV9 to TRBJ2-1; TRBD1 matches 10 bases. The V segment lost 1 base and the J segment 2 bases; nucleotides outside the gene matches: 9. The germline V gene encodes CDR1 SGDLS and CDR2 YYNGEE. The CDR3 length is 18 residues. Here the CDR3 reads CASSVTTGGIATYNEQFF. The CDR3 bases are TGTGCCAGCAGCGTAACGACAGGGGGCATAGCTACCTACAATGAGCAGTTCTTC.

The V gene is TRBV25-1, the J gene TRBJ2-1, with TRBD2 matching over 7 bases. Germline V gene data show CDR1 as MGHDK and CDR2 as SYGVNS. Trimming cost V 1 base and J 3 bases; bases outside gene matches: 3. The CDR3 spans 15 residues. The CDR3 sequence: CASSESGGSYNEQFF. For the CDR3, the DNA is TGTGCCAGCAGTGAATCTGGCGGGAGCTACAATGAGCAGTTCTTC. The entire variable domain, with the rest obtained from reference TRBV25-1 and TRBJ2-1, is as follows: EADIYQTPRYLVIGTGKKITLECSQTMGHDKMYWYQQDPGMELHLIHYSYGVNSTEKGDLSSESTVSRIRTEHFPLTLESARPSHTSQYLCASSESGGSYNEQFFGPGTRLTVL.

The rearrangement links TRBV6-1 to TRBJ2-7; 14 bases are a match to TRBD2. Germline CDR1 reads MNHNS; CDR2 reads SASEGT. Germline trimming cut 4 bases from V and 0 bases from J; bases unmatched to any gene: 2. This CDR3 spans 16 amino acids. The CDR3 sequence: CASSVGLAGVSYEQYF. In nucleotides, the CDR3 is TGTGCCAGCAGTGTGGGACTAGCGGGGGTCTCCTACGAGCAGTACTTC.

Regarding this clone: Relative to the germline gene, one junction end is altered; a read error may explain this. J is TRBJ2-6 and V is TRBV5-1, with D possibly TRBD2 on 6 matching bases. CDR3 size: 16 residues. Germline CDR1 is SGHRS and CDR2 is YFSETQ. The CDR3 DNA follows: TGCGCCAGCAGCTTGGTCTCGGGGACTGGGGCCAACGGCCTGACTTTC. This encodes CASSLVSGTGANGLTF.

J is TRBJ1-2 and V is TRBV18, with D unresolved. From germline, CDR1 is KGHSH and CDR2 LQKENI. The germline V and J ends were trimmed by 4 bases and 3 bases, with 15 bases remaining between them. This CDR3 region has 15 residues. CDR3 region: CASSHAAGLDYGYTF. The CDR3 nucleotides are TGTGCCAGCTCACACGCAGCGGGTTTAGACTATGGCTACACCTTC.

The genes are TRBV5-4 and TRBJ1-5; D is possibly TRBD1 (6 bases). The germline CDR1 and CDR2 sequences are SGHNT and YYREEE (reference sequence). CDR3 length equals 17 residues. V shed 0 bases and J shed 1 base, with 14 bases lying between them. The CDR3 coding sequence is TGTGCCAGCAGCTTGGGGGGCAGGGGAGGGAGCAATCAGCCCCAGCATTTT. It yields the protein CASSLGGRGGSNQPQHF.

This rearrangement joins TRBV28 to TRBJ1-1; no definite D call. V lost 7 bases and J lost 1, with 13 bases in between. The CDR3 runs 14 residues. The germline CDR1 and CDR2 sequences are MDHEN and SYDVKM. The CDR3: CASNLRIGNTEAFF. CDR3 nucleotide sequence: TGTGCCAGCAATCTCAGGATCGGGAACACTGAAGCTTTCTTT.